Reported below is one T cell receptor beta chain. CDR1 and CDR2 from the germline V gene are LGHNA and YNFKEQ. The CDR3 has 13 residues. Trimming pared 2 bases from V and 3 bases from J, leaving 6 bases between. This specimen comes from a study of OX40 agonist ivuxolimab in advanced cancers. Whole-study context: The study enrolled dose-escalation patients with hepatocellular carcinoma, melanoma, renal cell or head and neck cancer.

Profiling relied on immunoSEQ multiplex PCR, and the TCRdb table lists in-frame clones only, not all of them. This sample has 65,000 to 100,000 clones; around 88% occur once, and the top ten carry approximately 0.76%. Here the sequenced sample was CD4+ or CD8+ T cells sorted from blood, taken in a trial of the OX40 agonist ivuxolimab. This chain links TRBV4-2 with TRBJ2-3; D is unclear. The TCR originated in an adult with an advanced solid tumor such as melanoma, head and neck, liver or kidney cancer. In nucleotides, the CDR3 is TGTGCCAGCAGCCAATCCACTACAGATACGCAGTATTTT. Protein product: CASSQSTTDTQYF.